This is a list of T cell receptor beta chains from one sample in a study of blood T cell repertoires in COVID-19. Data came from immunoSEQ multiplex PCR; TCRdb stores just in-frame clones and leaves some out. The sample carries around 71,000 clones, about 80% recorded once. The source material was peripheral blood. All receptors derive from a man younger than 40 with COVID-19, enrolled during active disease. Both conserved end residues are part of each CDR3. A D gene is named only where the DNA matches it firmly. Size tells how often a clone was seen (once, few, many) or the class of an expanded clone, and some rows leave it out.

TRBV7-9	NA	TRBJ2-3	NA	CASSLADNFADTQYF	TGTGCCAGCAGCTTAGCGGACAACTTCGCAGATACGCAGTATTTT
TRBV30	NA	TRBJ1-5	NA	CAWSLEGGFGPQHF	TGTGCCTGGAGTTTAGAAGGGGGTTTTGGGCCCCAGCATTTT
TRBV5-8	NA	TRBJ1-4	NA	CASSLMSTTNEKLFF	TGTGCCAGCAGCTTAATGAGTACAACTAATGAAAAACTGTTTTTT
TRBV2	NA	TRBJ2-3	once	CASFPGEIDTQYF	TGTGCCAGCTTCCCGGGAGAGATAGATACGCAGTATTTT
TRBV2	TRBD2	TRBJ2-7	NA	CASSEGASGVQYF	TGTGCCAGCAGTGAAGGGGCTAGCGGGGTACAGTACTTC
TRBV15	TRBD1	TRBJ1-2	NA	CATSRTRQGAQDYGYTF	TGTGCCACCAGCAGAACCCGACAGGGGGCCCAAGACTATGGCTACACCTTC
TRBV12-3/TRBV12-4	NA	TRBJ1-2	NA	CASRRDYGYTF	TGTGCCAGCAGGCGGGACTATGGCTACACCTTC
TRBV6-6	NA	TRBJ2-7	NA	CASSLQPDSYYEQYF	TGTGCCAGCAGTTTACAGCCGGACTCATACTACGAGCAGTACTTC
TRBV24-1	NA	TRBJ1-1	NA	CATGTAREAFF	TGTGCCACCGGCACAGCCAGAGAGGCTTTCTTT
TRBV6-5	NA	TRBJ1-6	NA	CASSYSNRVNSPLHF	TGTGCCAGCAGTTACTCGAACAGGGTAAATTCACCCCTCCACTTT
TRBV27	TRBD1	TRBJ2-5	NA	CASSKLATGGLETQYF	TGTGCCAGCAGTAAATTAGCGACAGGGGGTCTAGAGACCCAGTACTTC
TRBV2	NA	TRBJ1-1	NA	CASGRGRGSEAFF	TGTGCCAGCGGGAGGGGCCGGGGATCTGAAGCTTTCTTT
TRBV9	NA	TRBJ1-3	few	CASSGPGFSGNTIYF	TGTGCCAGCAGCGGCCCAGGGTTCTCTGGAAACACCATATATTTT
TRBV5-1	TRBD1	TRBJ2-7	NA	CASSWGQTEYEQYF	TGCGCCAGCAGCTGGGGACAGACCGAATACGAGCAGTACTTC
TRBV18	NA	TRBJ2-1	once	CASSPPAGPSYNEQFF	TGTGCCAGCTCACCACCGGCAGGGCCTTCCTACAATGAGCAGTTCTTC
TRBV2	NA	TRBJ2-1	once	CASSDRGHEQFF	TGTGCCAGCAGTGATCGTGGGCATGAGCAGTTCTTC
TRBV30	NA	TRBJ2-7	few	CAWTLVGGYEQYF	TGTGCCTGGACTCTCGTCGGTGGCTACGAGCAGTACTTC
TRBV5-4	NA	TRBJ2-5	once	CASSLNQETQYF	TGTGCCAGCAGCCTAAACCAAGAGACCCAGTACTTC
TRBV14	NA	TRBJ1-2	few	CASSASNYGYTF	TGTGCCAGCAGTGCTAGCAACTATGGCTACACCTTC
TRBV7-9	NA	TRBJ2-4	NA	CASSLEFISEETKNIQYF	TGTGCCAGCAGCTTAGAATTTATCTCGGAGGAGACAAAAAACATTCAGTACTTC
TRBV10-3	NA	TRBJ2-5	NA	CAISSWGSQETQYF	TGTGCCATCAGCTCTTGGGGCAGTCAAGAGACCCAGTACTTC
TRBV24-1	NA	TRBJ2-1	NA	CATSALGGLDGEQFF	TGTGCCACCAGTGCTCTGGGAGGTTTGGATGGTGAGCAGTTCTTC
TRBV27	TRBD1	TRBJ2-3	many	CASSYPPGQGADTQYF	TGTGCCAGCAGTTACCCCCCGGGACAGGGGGCAGATACGCAGTATTTT
TRBV6-2/TRBV6-3	NA	TRBJ2-1	NA	CASSYTRRNEQFF	TGTGCCAGCAGTTACACTCGTCGAAATGAGCAGTTCTTC
TRBV19	NA	TRBJ2-2	NA	CASRASSVTGELFF	TGTGCCAGTAGGGCTTCTAGCGTCACCGGGGAGCTGTTTTTT
TRBV28	TRBD1	TRBJ2-6	NA	CASIGRRQGSGANVLTF	TGTGCCAGCATAGGTAGGCGACAGGGTTCTGGGGCCAACGTCCTGACTTTC
TRBV23-1	NA	TRBJ2-6	NA	CASSQSRRSGANVLTF	TGCGCCAGCAGTCAATCGCGGAGGTCTGGGGCCAACGTCCTGACTTTC
TRBV2	NA	TRBJ1-1	NA	CASNTEGKNTEAFF	TGTGCCAGCAACACGGAGGGGAAGAACACTGAAGCTTTCTTT
TRBV5-1	NA	TRBJ1-1	NA	CASSAGGATEAFF	TGCGCCAGCAGCGCGGGGGGGGCCACTGAAGCTTTCTTT
TRBV29-1	NA	TRBJ1-1	NA	CSVGGPEGAFF	TGCAGCGTTGGAGGACCTGAGGGAGCTTTCTTT
TRBV28	NA	TRBJ2-2	once	CASSPPLAANTGELFF	TGTGCCAGCAGCCCCCCCTTAGCGGCGAACACCGGGGAGCTGTTTTTT
TRBV10-1	NA	TRBJ2-7	NA	CASSGHREGEQYF	TGCGCCAGCAGTGGGCACAGGGAGGGCGAGCAGTACTTC
TRBV9	TRBD2	TRBJ2-3	NA	CASSPRAGPTDTQYF	TGTGCCAGCAGCCCCCGAGCGGGACCGACAGATACGCAGTATTTT